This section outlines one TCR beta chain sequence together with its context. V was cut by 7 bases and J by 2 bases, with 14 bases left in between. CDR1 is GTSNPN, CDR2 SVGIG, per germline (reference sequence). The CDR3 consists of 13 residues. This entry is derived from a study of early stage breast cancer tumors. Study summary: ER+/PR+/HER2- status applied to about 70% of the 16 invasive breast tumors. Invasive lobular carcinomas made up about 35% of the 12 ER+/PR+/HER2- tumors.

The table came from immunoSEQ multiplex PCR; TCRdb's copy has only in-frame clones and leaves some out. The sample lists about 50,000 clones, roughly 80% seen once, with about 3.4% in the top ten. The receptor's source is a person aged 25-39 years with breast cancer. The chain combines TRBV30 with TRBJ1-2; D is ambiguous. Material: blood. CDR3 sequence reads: CASRPELNYGYTF. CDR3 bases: TGTGCCTCCCGACCAGAGTTAAACTATGGCTACACCTTC.